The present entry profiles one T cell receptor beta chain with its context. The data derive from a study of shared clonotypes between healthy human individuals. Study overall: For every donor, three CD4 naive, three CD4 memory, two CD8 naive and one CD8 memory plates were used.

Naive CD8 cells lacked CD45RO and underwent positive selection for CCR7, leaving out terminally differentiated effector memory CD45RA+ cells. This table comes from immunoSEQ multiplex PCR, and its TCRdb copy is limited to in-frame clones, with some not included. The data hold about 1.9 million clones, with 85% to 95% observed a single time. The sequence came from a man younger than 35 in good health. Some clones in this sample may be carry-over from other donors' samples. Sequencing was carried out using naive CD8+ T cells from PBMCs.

In nucleotides, the CDR3 is TGTGCCAGCAGCAATGGAGGGGGCAGGGAGACCCAGTACTTC. Protein: CASSNGGGRETQYF. The chain is built from TRBV7-9 and TRBJ2-5, with TRBD1 as a possible D gene (7 bases). CDR3 size: 14 residues. Germline CDR1 and CDR2: SEHNR and FQNEAQ (reference sequence). The V end was cut by 5 bases, the J end by 5 bases, with 15 bases between.